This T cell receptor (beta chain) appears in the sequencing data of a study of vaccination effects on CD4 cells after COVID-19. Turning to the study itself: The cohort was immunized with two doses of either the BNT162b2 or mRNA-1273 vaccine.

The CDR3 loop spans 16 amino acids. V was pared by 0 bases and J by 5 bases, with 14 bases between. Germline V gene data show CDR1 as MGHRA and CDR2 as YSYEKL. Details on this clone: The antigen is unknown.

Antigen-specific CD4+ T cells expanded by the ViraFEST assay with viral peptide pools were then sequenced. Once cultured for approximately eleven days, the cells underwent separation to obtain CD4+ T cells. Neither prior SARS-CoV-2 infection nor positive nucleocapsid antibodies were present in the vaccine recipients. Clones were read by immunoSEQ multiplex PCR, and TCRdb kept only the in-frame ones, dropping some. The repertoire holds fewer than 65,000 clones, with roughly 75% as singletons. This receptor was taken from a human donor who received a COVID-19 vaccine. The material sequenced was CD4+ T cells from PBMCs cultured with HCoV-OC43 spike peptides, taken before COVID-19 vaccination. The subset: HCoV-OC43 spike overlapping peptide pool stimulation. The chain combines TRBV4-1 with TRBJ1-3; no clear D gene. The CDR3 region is CASSQDSGPTRNTIYF. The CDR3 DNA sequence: TGCGCCAGCAGCCAAGATTCAGGCCCAACTAGAAACACCATATATTTT.